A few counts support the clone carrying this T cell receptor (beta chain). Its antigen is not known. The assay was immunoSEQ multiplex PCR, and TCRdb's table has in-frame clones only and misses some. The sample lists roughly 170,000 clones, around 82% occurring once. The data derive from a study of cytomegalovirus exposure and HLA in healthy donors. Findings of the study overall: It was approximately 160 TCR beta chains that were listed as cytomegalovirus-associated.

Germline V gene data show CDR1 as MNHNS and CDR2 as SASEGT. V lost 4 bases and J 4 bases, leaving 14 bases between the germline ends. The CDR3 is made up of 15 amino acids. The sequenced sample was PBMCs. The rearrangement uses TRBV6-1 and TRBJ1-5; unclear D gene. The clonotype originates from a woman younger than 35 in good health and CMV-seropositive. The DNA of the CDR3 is TGTGCCAGCAGTGTAGGCAGTAGAGGGAATCAGCCCCAGCATTTT. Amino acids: CASSVGSRGNQPQHF.